The clone carrying this T cell receptor beta chain was seen ten or more times. Its specificity is unknown. Approximately 6 milliliters of peripheral blood were drawn at each of two time points. The sample comes from a study of prognosis after radiotherapy for stage I lung cancer. On the study more broadly: Stage I lung tumors that were newly diagnosed and primary were found in around 13 patients, while a handful of patients had oligometastatic NSCLC after surgical resection of the primary tumor. Study-wide results and caveats: Unique TCR clones declined after stereotactic body radiation therapy, from a median around 10,000 to 6,900.

Multiplex PCR in two rounds served to amplify TCR beta CDR3 from genomic DNA. Round-one PCR had primers specific to each TRBV and TRBJ gene. One entry per CDR3 protein results from TCRdb running MiXCR on the multiplex PCR reads. The sample records about 59,000 distinct CDR3 sequences, more than 25% being singletons. The CDR3 length is 17 residues. V lost 1 base and J lost 2; bases outside the gene matches: 10. The germline V gene has CDR1 DFQATT and CDR2 SNEGSKA (reference sequence). J is TRBJ2-3 and V is TRBV20-1; TRBD1 aligns across 9 bases. The clonotype comes from a donor at least 50 years old with non-small cell lung cancer. Here the sequenced sample was PBMCs, taken before or after stereotactic body radiation therapy (not recorded which). CDR3 sequence: CSARAPLGQGNTDTQYF. The DNA for the CDR3 is TGCAGTGCTAGAGCTCCACTCGGACAGGGGAACACAGATACGCAGTATTTT.